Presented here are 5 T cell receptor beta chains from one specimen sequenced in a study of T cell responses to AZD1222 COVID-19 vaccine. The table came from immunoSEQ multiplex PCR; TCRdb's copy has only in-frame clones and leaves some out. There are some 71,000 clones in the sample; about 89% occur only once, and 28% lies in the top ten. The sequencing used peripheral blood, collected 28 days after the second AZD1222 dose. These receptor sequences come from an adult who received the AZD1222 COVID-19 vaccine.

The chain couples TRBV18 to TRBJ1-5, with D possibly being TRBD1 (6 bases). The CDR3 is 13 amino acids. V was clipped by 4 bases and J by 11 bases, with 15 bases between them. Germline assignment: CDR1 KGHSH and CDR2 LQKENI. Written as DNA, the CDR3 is TGTGCCAGCTCACTTTCGGACAGCTCTTCCCAGCATTTT. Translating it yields CASSLSDSSSQHF.

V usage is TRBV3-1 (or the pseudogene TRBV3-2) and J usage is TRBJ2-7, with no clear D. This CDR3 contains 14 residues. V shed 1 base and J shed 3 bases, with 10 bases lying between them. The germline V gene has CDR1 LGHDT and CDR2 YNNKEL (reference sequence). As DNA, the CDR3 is TGTGCCAGCAGCCAAGGAGTTTTGGGCTACGAGCAGTACTTC. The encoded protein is CASSQGVLGYEQYF.

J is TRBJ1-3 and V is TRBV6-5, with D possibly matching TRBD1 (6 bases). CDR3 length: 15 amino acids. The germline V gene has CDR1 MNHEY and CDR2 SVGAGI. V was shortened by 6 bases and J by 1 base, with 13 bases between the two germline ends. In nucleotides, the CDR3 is TGTGCCAGCAGCCGGGACAACGAATCTGGAAACACCATATATTTT. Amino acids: CASSRDNESGNTIYF.

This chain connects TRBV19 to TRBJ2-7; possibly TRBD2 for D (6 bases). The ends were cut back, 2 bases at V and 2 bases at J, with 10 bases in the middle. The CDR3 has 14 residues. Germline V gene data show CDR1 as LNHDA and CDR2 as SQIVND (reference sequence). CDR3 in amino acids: CASSIRRGAYEQYF. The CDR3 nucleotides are TGTGCCAGTAGTATAAGGAGGGGTGCCTACGAGCAGTACTTC.

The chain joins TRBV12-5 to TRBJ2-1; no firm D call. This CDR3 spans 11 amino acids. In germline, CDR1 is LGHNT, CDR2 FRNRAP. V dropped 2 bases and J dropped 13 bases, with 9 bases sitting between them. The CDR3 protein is CASGLPGSQFF. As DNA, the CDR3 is TGTGCTAGTGGTTTGCCTGGATCACAGTTCTTC.